This is a list of T cell receptor beta chains from one sample in a study of T-cell memory formation after mild COVID-19. One entry per CDR3 protein, called by TCRdb with MiXCR from the 5' RACE reads. The sample has around 340,000 distinct CDR3 sequences, roughly an eighth seen once. The sequencing sample was made of PBMCs or a T cell subset sorted from them (not recorded which). The origin of the receptors is a man younger than 35 who had mild COVID-19 (a few samples of this study predate the infection). Cell type and time point are not known. Each CDR3 is given with its conserved first and last residue. D genes are given only for firm matches. Part of the rows lack a size; the others show once, few, many or a class for expanded clones.

clone size | D gene | J gene | V gene | CDR3 DNA | CDR3 protein
few | - | TRBJ1-1 | TRBV12-3/TRBV12-4 | TGTGCCAGCAGTTTGGTCAGGTTGAACACTGAAGCTTTCTTT | CASSLVRLNTEAFF
many | - | TRBJ1-1 | TRBV4-3 | TGCGCCAGCAGCCAAGATTCTAGGGTGAACACTGAAGCTTTCTTT | CASSQDSRVNTEAFF
few | - | TRBJ1-4 | TRBV4-1 | TGCGCCAGCAGCCAAGCGCCGGGGGCGGATGAAAAACTGTTTTTT | CASSQAPGADEKLFF
- | TRBD2 | TRBJ2-3 | TRBV4-3 | TGCGCCAGCAGCCAAGAGTTAGCGGGGGAGGCGACAGATACGCAGTATTTT | CASSQELAGEATDTQYF
- | - | TRBJ1-2 | TRBV27 | TGTGCCAGCAGTTTATCCCTTGCACCATCCTACTATGGCTACACCTTC | CASSLSLAPSYYGYTF
few | - | TRBJ2-1 | TRBV4-2 | TGTGCCAGCAGCCCCGGTGCAGGGAGGAATGAGCAGTTCTTC | CASSPGAGRNEQFF
few | - | TRBJ2-7 | TRBV7-2 | TGTGCCAGCAGCCCCCTTAGGGCCACAGGGAGCCATTCCTACGAGCAGTACTTC | CASSPLRATGSHSYEQYF
few | - | TRBJ2-1 | TRBV5-1 | TGCGCCAGCAGCTTGGGGCTCCTCAATGAGCAGTTCTTC | CASSLGLLNEQFF
few | - | TRBJ2-2 | TRBV7-9 | TGTGCCAGCAGGATAAGTGGCGGGGAGCTGTTTTTT | CASRISGGELFF
- | TRBD1 | TRBJ1-4 | TRBV24-1 | TGTGCCACCACCCCGGGACAGAGTAATGAAAAACTGTTTTTT | CATTPGQSNEKLFF
many | TRBD1 | TRBJ2-7 | TRBV5-1 | TGCGCCAGCAGCTTGGGGGACAGGCACCCGGACGAGCAGTACTTC | CASSLGDRHPDEQYF
few | TRBD2 | TRBJ2-5 | TRBV4-1 | TGCGCCAGCAGCCAGCGGGAGGTGAGCCAAGAGACCCAGTACTTC | CASSQREVSQETQYF
many | - | TRBJ2-1 | TRBV6-5 | TGTGCCAGCAGTTACGTTGGCAATGAGCAGTTCTTC | CASSYVGNEQFF
- | - | TRBJ2-3 | TRBV20-1 | TGCAGTGCTAGAGATCCGCCCAAAGATACGCAGTATTTT | CSARDPPKDTQYF
- | TRBD2 | TRBJ2-1 | TRBV6-2/TRBV6-3 | TGTGCCAGCAGTTACGTAGCGGGAGTACACAATGAGCAGTTCTTC | CASSYVAGVHNEQFF
- | - | TRBJ2-1 | TRBV29-1 | TGCAGCGTTGGCAGAAGTGGTAGTGAGCAGTTCTTC | CSVGRSGSEQFF
- | - | TRBJ2-5 | TRBV2 | TGTGCCAGCACGCTGACTAGGTTTGAGACCCAGTACTTC | CASTLTRFETQYF
few | TRBD1 | TRBJ2-1 | TRBV7-8 | TGTGCCAGCAGCCTAGCACAGGGGAGATCCTACAATGAGCAGTTCTTC | CASSLAQGRSYNEQFF
- | - | TRBJ1-6 | TRBV6-2/TRBV6-3 | TGTGCCAGCAGTTACGGCGGGACTAGTTCACCCCTCCACTTT | CASSYGGTSSPLHF
- | - | TRBJ1-6 | TRBV7-2 | TGTGCCAGCAGCTTACAAGGGCAGAATAATTCACCCCTCCACTTT | CASSLQGQNNSPLHF
few | - | TRBJ1-2 | TRBV24-1 | TGTGCCACCAGTGATCGAGGATATGGCTACACCTTC | CATSDRGYGYTF
many | - | TRBJ2-3 | TRBV10-1 | TGCGCCAGCAACTCGGGGGGCAGTACCGACACAGATACGCAGTATTTT | CASNSGGSTDTDTQYF
few | TRBD1 | TRBJ2-5 | TRBV7-2 | TGTGCCAGCACGAAGACAGGGAAAGAGACCCAGTACTTC | CASTKTGKETQYF
few | - | TRBJ2-6 | TRBV20-1 | TGCAGCGCGACGCTCTCTGGGGCCAACGTCCTGACTTTC | CSATLSGANVLTF
- | TRBD1 | TRBJ2-4 | TRBV10-3 | TGTGCCATCAGTGATGAGGGGGCCAGGCGGCCCAAAAACATTCAGTACTTC | CAISDEGARRPKNIQYF
- | - | TRBJ2-5 | TRBV10-3 | TGTGCCATCAGTGAGCGGGGGTCCGAAGAGACCCAGTACTTC | CAISERGSEETQYF
many | - | TRBJ2-5 | TRBV7-9 | TGTGCCAGCAGCTTGAGGTCAGGGTTGACAGAGACCCAGTACTTC | CASSLRSGLTETQYF
- | TRBD1 | TRBJ2-7 | TRBV27 | TGTGCCAGCAGTTTATCCGGGACAGGAGCCTACGAGCAGTACTTC | CASSLSGTGAYEQYF
- | - | TRBJ1-1 | TRBV5-1 | TGCGCCAGCAGCTCGCAGGGTTACAACACTGAAGCTTTCTTT | CASSSQGYNTEAFF
few | TRBD1 | TRBJ1-1 | TRBV7-6 | TGTGCCAGCAGCGAAACAGGGGAGGTGAACACTGAAGCTTTCTTT | CASSETGEVNTEAFF
few | - | TRBJ1-1 | TRBV7-3 | TGTGCCAGCAGCTTGGGTCAAGACTTGAGCACTGAAGCTTTCTTT | CASSLGQDLSTEAFF
many | TRBD1 | TRBJ1-5 | TRBV12-3/TRBV12-4 | TGTGCCAGCAGTCTGGACAGGGATCAGCCCCAGCATTTT | CASSLDRDQPQHF
- | - | TRBJ2-3 | TRBV6-4 | TGTGCCAGCAGTGACTCGGGTAGCGTGATACAGTATTTT | CASSDSGSVIQYF
- | TRBD2 | TRBJ2-1 | TRBV24-1 | TGTGCCACCAGTGATCCCCTAGCGGGGCCACACAATGAGCAGTTCTTC | CATSDPLAGPHNEQFF
few | - | TRBJ2-3 | TRBV13 | TGTGCCAGCAGCTTAGAGTCCCCTGACGGGCTGGATACGCAGTATTTT | CASSLESPDGLDTQYF
few | - | TRBJ1-5 | TRBV4-3 | TGCGCCAGCAGCCAAGATCCAGTCTATAGCAATCAGCCCCAGCATTTT | CASSQDPVYSNQPQHF
many | - | TRBJ1-1 | TRBV5-1 | TGCGCCAGCAGCGGGTCTGCGAACACTGAAGCTTTCTTT | CASSGSANTEAFF